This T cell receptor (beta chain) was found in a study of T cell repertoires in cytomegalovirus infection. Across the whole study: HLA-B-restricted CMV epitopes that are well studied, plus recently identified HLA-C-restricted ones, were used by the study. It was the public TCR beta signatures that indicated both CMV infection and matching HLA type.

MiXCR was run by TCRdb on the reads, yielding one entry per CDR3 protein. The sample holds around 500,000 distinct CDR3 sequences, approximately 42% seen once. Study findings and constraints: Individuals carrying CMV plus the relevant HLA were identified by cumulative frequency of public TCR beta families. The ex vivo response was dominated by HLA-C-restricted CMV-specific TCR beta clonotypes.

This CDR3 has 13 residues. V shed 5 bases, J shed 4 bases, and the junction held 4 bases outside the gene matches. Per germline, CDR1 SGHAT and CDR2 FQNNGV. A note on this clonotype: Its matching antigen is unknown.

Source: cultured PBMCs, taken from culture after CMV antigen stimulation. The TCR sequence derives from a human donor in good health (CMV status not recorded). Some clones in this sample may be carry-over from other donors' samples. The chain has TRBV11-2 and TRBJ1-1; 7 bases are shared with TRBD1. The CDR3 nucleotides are TGTGCCAGCAGCACGCAGGGGGTCACTGAAGCTTTCTTT. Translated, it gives CASSTQGVTEAFF. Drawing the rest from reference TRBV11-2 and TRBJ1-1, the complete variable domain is EAGVAQSPRYKIIEKRQSVAFWCNPISGHATLYWYQQILGQGPKLLIQFQNNGVVDDSQLPKDRFSAERLKGVDSTLKIQPAKLEDSAVYLCASSTQGVTEAFFGQGTRLTVV.